The 26 T cell receptor beta chains below were found in one sample sequenced in a study of CD8 T cells in Susac syndrome. Random hexamers were used to reverse transcribe the RNA input (0.5 to 1 ug). TCRdb ran MiXCR on the immunoSEQ multiplex PCR reads and lists one entry per CDR3 protein. The profile shows hundreds of thousands of distinct CDR3 sequences, more than 75% of them singletons. The sequencing input was CD8+ T cells from PBMCs. These receptor sequences come from a human donor with multiple sclerosis.

This clonotype has a single count. The chain couples TRBV4-1 to TRBJ1-2, with D possibly being TRBD1 (5 bases). Germline V gene lookup returns CDR1 MGHRA and CDR2 YSYEKL. There are 16 residues in the CDR3. The V end was cut by 3 bases, the J end by 2 bases, with 16 bases between. In DNA, the CDR3 is TGCGCCAGCAGCCAGAGTACCGGGACGGTGAACTATGGCTACACCTTC. Its protein is CASSQSTGTVNYGYTF.

This chain links TRBV16 with TRBJ1-2, with 7 nucleotides matching TRBD1. Unmatched junction bases numbered 10, after V lost 1 base and J lost 5 bases. This CDR3 region has 16 residues. Per germline, CDR1 KGHSY and CDR2 FQNENV. The CDR3 here is CASSQWDRPREYGYTF. The DNA for the CDR3 is TGTGCCAGCAGCCAATGGGACAGACCAAGGGAGTATGGCTACACCTTC.

This clonotype was detected only a few times. The chain is built from TRBV6-1 and TRBJ2-7, with a weak D call TRBD2 (7 bases). V lost 8 bases and J 4 bases, leaving 12 bases between the germline ends. The length of the CDR3 is 12 residues. Germline CDR1 is MNHNS and CDR2 is SASEGT. The CDR3: CASLKGGYEQYF. In DNA form, the CDR3 reads TGTGCCAGCCTCAAGGGGGGGTACGAGCAGTACTTC.

The rearrangement joins TRBV19 to TRBJ1-2; no clear D gene. The CDR3 is made up of 17 amino acids. Trimming stripped 5 bases from V and 2 bases from J, with 21 bases between. Per germline, CDR1 LNHDA and CDR2 SQIVND (reference sequence). Here the CDR3 reads CASSSLVEGRYNYGYTF. The DNA for the CDR3 is TGTGCCAGTAGTTCCCTAGTGGAGGGTCGGTACAACTATGGCTACACCTTC.

The chain couples TRBV9 to TRBJ1-6; D gene uncertain. This CDR3 comprises 16 residues. V was clipped by 0 bases and J by 0 bases, with 7 bases between them. Germline V gives CDR1 SGDLS, CDR2 YYNGEE. CDR3 nucleotides: TGTGCCAGCAGCGTAGGCGGCAGCTCCTATAATTCACCCCTCCACTTT. Its translation is CASSVGGSSYNSPLHF.

A single count supports this clonotype. V and J are TRBV7-9 and TRBJ2-1; 7 positions agree with TRBD1. V was pared by 5 bases and J by 1 base, with 11 bases of the junction left unmatched. Germline V lookup: CDR1 SEHNR, CDR2 FQNEAQ (reference sequence). The CDR3 totals 17 residues. Here the CDR3 DNA reads TGTGCCAGCAGCGGAGTCCCGGGACAGAGTTCCTACAATGAGCAGTTCTTC. Translated: CASSGVPGQSSYNEQFF.

This chain uses TRBV7-9 with TRBJ2-5; D not certain. V lost 1 base to trimming and J lost 4 bases, with 13 bases between them. This CDR3 region has 15 residues. Germline CDR1 and CDR2: SEHNR and FQNEAQ (reference sequence). CDR3 sequence: CASSLVNSMPETQYF. The CDR3 DNA follows: TGTGCCAGCAGCTTAGTAAATAGCATGCCAGAGACCCAGTACTTC.

The genes are TRBV9 and TRBJ2-1, with D unresolved. V was pared by 4 bases and J by 5 bases, with 19 bases between. Per the germline V gene, CDR1 is SGDLS and CDR2 is YYNGEE. There are 16 residues in the CDR3. The CDR3 protein is CASSLLYRSQDNEQFF. CDR3 nucleotides: TGTGCCAGCAGCCTCCTCTACCGTTCCCAGGACAATGAGCAGTTCTTC.

This chain links TRBV12-5 with TRBJ1-2; D is undetermined. V was clipped by 1 base and J by 6 bases, with 9 bases between them. The CDR3 runs 13 residues. CDR1 and CDR2 (germline): LGHNT, FRNRAP. The CDR3 spells CASGLESVNGYTF. In nucleotides, the CDR3 is TGTGCTAGTGGTTTGGAGTCAGTTAATGGCTACACCTTC.

This clonotype was counted only a few times. J is TRBJ2-7 and V is TRBV6-2 or TRBV6-3, with D hard to call. The germline CDR1 and CDR2 sequences are MNHEY and SVGEGT. The CDR3 extends over 14 amino acids. V lost 0 bases and J 2 bases, leaving 8 bases between the germline ends. The CDR3 sequence is CASSYSAETYEQYF. The DNA for the CDR3 is TGTGCCAGCAGTTACTCTGCGGAAACCTACGAGCAGTACTTC.

The V gene is TRBV28, the J gene TRBJ2-5, with 9 bases lining up with TRBD2. Trimming at V came to 6 bases and at J to 5 bases, leaving 10 bases not matched to a gene. Germline CDR1 and CDR2: MDHEN and SYDVKM. CDR3 length equals 15 residues. CDR3 protein: CASRSISGRGETQYF. CDR3 nucleotides: TGTGCCAGCAGGTCCATTAGCGGGAGAGGGGAGACCCAGTACTTC.

The CDR3 loop reads CASSQVSLAVYEQYF. For the CDR3, the DNA is TGTGCCAGCAGCCAAGTGTCGCTAGCGGTTTACGAGCAGTACTTC. The chain combines TRBV14 with TRBJ2-7; TRBD2 aligns across 7 bases. CDR3 length equals 15 residues. Germline V gene sequence: CDR1 SGHDN, CDR2 FVKESK. Trimming at V came to 1 base and at J to 4 bases, leaving 7 bases not matched to a gene.

The V gene is TRBV14, the J gene TRBJ2-1; TRBD2 aligns across 14 bases. This CDR3 has 22 amino acids. J lost 7 bases, V lost 3 bases, and 23 bases had no gene match. Germline V gene sequence: CDR1 SGHDN, CDR2 FVKESK. This chain's CDR3 is CASSHDNHGRRSTSGRANEQFF. The CDR3 DNA reads as TGTGCCAGCAGCCACGATAATCACGGAAGAAGATCGACTAGCGGGAGGGCAAATGAGCAGTTCTTC.

The CDR3 protein is CASSPTPTAPAGEQYF. DNA of the CDR3: TGTGCCAGCAGCCCCACCCCGACGGCTCCGGCGGGCGAGCAGTACTTC. The J gene is TRBJ2-7, the V gene TRBV5-6, with D possibly being TRBD2 (5 bases). Germline V lookup: CDR1 SGHDT, CDR2 YYEEEE. The CDR3 runs to 16 residues. The V and J ends lost 4 bases and 6 bases respectively, with 23 bases between them.

This clonotype was observed a single time. V is TRBV19 and J is TRBJ2-1, with a weak D call TRBD2 (5 bases). CDR3 length: 14 residues. CDR1 and CDR2 (germline): LNHDA, SQIVND (reference sequence). The V end lost 5 bases, the J end lost 4 bases, and 12 bases lay between the germline ends. CDR3 sequence reads: CASSYMRRYNEQFF. The CDR3 DNA is TGTGCCAGTAGTTATATGAGGAGGTACAATGAGCAGTTCTTC.

The genes are TRBV28 and TRBJ1-1; D is unresolved. This CDR3 comprises 14 residues. V lost 6 bases and J 1 base, leaving 12 bases between the germline ends. In germline, CDR1 is MDHEN, CDR2 SYDVKM. The CDR3 reads CASSREMWNTEAFF. As DNA, the CDR3 is TGTGCCAGCAGCCGGGAGATGTGGAACACTGAAGCTTTCTTT.

The chain employs TRBV7-2 and TRBJ2-3, with unresolved D. V lost 1 base and J lost 5, with 1 base in between. CDR3 length: 11 residues. CDR1 and CDR2 from the germline V gene are SGHTA and FQGNSA. The CDR3 nucleotides are TGTGCCAGCAGCTTAGTAGATACGCAGTATTTT. It is translated as CASSLVDTQYF.

The CDR3 DNA reads TGTGCCAGCAGTTTATCCACAGGGGGATACTACGAGCAGTACTTC. Amino acid sequence: CASSLSTGGYYEQYF. This sequence joins TRBV27 and TRBJ2-7; 8 bases fit TRBD1. The CDR3 has 15 amino acids. The V gene end was trimmed by 0 bases and the J gene end by 3 bases; junction bases not matched to a gene: 4. Germline V lookup: CDR1 MNHEY, CDR2 SMNVEV (reference sequence).

This clonotype was picked up one time. The rearrangement links TRBV7-3 to TRBJ2-1, with 12 positions matching TRBD2. The CDR3 spans 17 residues. Germline V CDR1 and CDR2: SGHTA, FQGTGA. V dropped 4 bases and J dropped 0; count of bases not matched to a gene: 4. CDR3 region: CASSSGTSGRSYNEQFF. CDR3 nucleotides: TGTGCCAGCAGCTCCGGGACTAGCGGGCGCTCCTACAATGAGCAGTTCTTC.

This clonotype appeared a single time. V and J are TRBV28 and TRBJ2-7, with TRBD2 matching 12 bases. V dropped 5 bases and J dropped 0; count of bases not matched to a gene: 5. Germline CDR1 and CDR2: MDHEN and SYDVKM. The CDR3 spans 16 residues. Here the CDR3 DNA reads TGTGCCAGCAGTCCAGGGACTAGCGGGCCCTCCTACGAGCAGTACTTC. It encodes CASSPGTSGPSYEQYF.

The genes are TRBV28 and TRBJ2-1, with D tentatively TRBD2 (5 bases). Trimming removed 6 bases from V and 0 bases from J, with 15 bases in between. The CDR3 has 16 residues. Germline V gene sequence: CDR1 MDHEN, CDR2 SYDVKM. The CDR3 is CASSPDVGSSYNEQFF. The CDR3 DNA is TGTGCCAGCAGCCCAGATGTAGGGAGCTCCTACAATGAGCAGTTCTTC.

V and J are TRBV27 and TRBJ2-1; the match to TRBD1 covers 7 bases. The CDR3 covers 14 residues. Germline CDR1 MNHEY, CDR2 SMNVEV (reference sequence). V was pared by 2 bases and J by 10 bases, with 8 bases of the junction left unmatched. DNA of the CDR3: TGTGCCAGCAGTTTAGGGACATCGGACAGGGAGCAGTTCTTC. Translating it yields CASSLGTSDREQFF.

In its sample, this clonotype was seen once. The chain carries TRBV7-9 and TRBJ2-1; D remains unclear. Germline-derived CDR1 and CDR2 are SEHNR and FQNEAQ (reference sequence). The CDR3 runs 12 residues. V dropped 5 bases and J dropped 3 bases, with 5 bases sitting between them. CDR3 sequence: CASSKSYNEQFF. The CDR3 coding sequence is TGTGCCAGCAGCAAGAGCTACAATGAGCAGTTCTTC. Using reference TRBV7-9 and TRBJ2-1 for the parts outside the CDR3, the full variable domain is DTGVSQNPRHKITKRGQNVTFRCDPISEHNRLYWYRQTLGQGPEFLTYFQNEAQLEKSRLLSDRFSAERPKGSFSTLEIQRTEQGDSAMYLCASSKSYNEQFFGPGTRLTVL.

J is TRBJ1-5 and V is TRBV20-1; no clear D gene. Germline CDR1 is DFQATT and CDR2 is SNEGSKA (reference sequence). This CDR3 is 16 amino acids long. V was clipped by 3 bases and J by 0 bases, with 15 bases between them. Here the CDR3 reads CSARRSLAYSNQPQHF. The CDR3 DNA sequence: TGCAGTGCTAGGAGGTCACTAGCGTATAGCAATCAGCCCCAGCATTTT.

The genes are TRBV28 and TRBJ1-5; the match to TRBD1 covers 8 bases. The germline gives CDR1 MDHEN, CDR2 SYDVKM. V lost 8 bases to trimming and J lost 0 bases; unmatched junction nucleotides: 6. The CDR3 length is 15 residues. The CDR3 is CASRDRSYSNQPQHF. Written as DNA, the CDR3 is TGTGCCAGCCGGGACAGGTCCTATAGCAATCAGCCCCAGCATTTT.

The chain has TRBV7-9 and TRBJ1-4; D unresolved. Germline lookup yields CDR1 SEHNR and CDR2 FQNEAQ (reference sequence). V dropped 5 bases and J dropped 6 bases, with 7 bases sitting between them. The CDR3 covers 12 residues. The CDR3 is CASSLRDEKLFF. The CDR3 nucleotides read TGTGCCAGCAGCCTCCGGGATGAAAAACTGTTTTTT.